This TCR beta chain was identified in a study of long-term antiretroviral therapy in people with HIV. Assay version v3.0 of immunoSEQ was used, and it was run at survey level. The repertoire was sequenced with immunoSEQ multiplex PCR; TCRdb's copy has only in-frame clones and lacks some. The sample has tens of thousands of clones; roughly 84% are singletons. Trimming stripped 6 bases from V and 3 bases from J, with 14 bases between. The germline CDR1 and CDR2 sequences are SGHAT and FQNNGV. There are 14 residues in the CDR3. This clone was detected once. The chain recombines TRBV11-2 with TRBJ1-1; no reliable D call. The source is a man between 18 and 35 years old with HIV. This specimen was unsorted PBMCs, taken 0.4 years after starting antiretroviral therapy. The CDR3 coding sequence is TGTGCCAGCAGGCTGGGGAATTCGTACACTGAAGCTTTCTTT. Its translation is CASRLGNSYTEAFF.